This TCR beta chain was observed in a study of blood T cell repertoires in COVID-19. Across the study: Collection of acute and convalescent COVID-19 samples took place in the United States, Italy and Spain. T cells, B-cell-depleted T cells, or PBMCs supplied cDNA or gDNA.

Trimming took 5 bases from V and 3 from J; bases not matched to a gene: 7. This CDR3 region has 15 residues. Germline lookup yields CDR1 MGHDK and CDR2 SYGVNS. Per the study methods: The authors estimated nucleated cell counts from reference gene primer amplification. Clones were sequenced by immunoSEQ multiplex PCR, and TCRdb holds only the in-frame ones, with some missing. The V and J calls and clone size were taken over from that table, and D and trimming were inferred from the DNA. Of 270,000 or so clones detected, roughly 86% appear once; the ten largest clones hold 8.5% to 14%. Seattle's cohort entered during active infection and was followed longitudinally.

The chain is built from TRBV25-1 and TRBJ1-2, with 9 bases matching TRBD1. This sequence was found in a woman in her thirties with COVID-19, enrolled during active disease. The sample comprised peripheral blood. CDR3 nucleotide sequence: TGTGCCAGCAGTCGGTACAGGGGGCCGGACTATGGCTACACCTTC. It encodes CASSRYRGPDYGYTF.